This T cell receptor (beta chain) was sequenced in a study of PD-L1 blockade in urothelial cancer. Study-level results: Patients who had durable benefit saw their tumor-associated blood clones expand more at 3 weeks.

V lost 9 bases, J lost 0 bases, and 9 bases lay in between. Germline loops: CDR1 SGHDN, CDR2 FVKESK. The CDR3 contains 13 residues. Time point indicated: pretreatment peripheral blood. It was locally advanced or metastatic urothelial carcinoma that patients had. Produced via immunoSEQ multiplex PCR; TCRdb's table is partial and in-frame only. This table has 95,000 to 100,000 clones, around 86% appearing once. Note on this clone: Antigen: not known.

The sample was PBMCs, taken around atezolizumab (anti-PD-L1) treatment. This sequence joins TRBV14 and TRBJ1-3, with D possibly matching TRBD1 (6 bases). The TCR originated in a man in his fifties or sixties with urothelial cancer. The CDR3 DNA reads TGTGCCAGTCGGACAGACTCTGGAAACACCATATATTTT. This sequence encodes CASRTDSGNTIYF.